The 16 T cell receptor beta chains below all came from one sample that was sequenced in a study of T-cell memory formation after mild COVID-19 (dated by TCRdb to about 2021). Receptors were amplified or captured by 5' RACE. Sequenced on an Illumina NovaSeq 6000. TCRdb reran the public reads through fastp at Q25 and MiXCR, keeping productive beta chains. Under each unique CDR3 protein, matching rows form one entry showing the most common genes and DNA. The sample table holds around 300,000 distinct CDR3 sequences, of which roughly 18% were seen once. 20% to 25% of the sample is taken by the ten largest. The specimen was PBMCs or a T cell subset sorted from them (not recorded which). These receptors all come from a man aged 18-30 years who had mild COVID-19 (a few samples of this study predate the infection). The sample titles of this study are shuffled in the database, so cell type and time point are left out; the donor was told from shared clones.

The CDR3 is CSAIEGVTAGEYF. The CDR3 coding sequence is TGCAGTGCAATCGAGGGGGTGACGGCTGGGGAGTACTTC. The chain is built from TRBV20-1 and TRBJ2-7; maybe TRBD1 (6 bases). CDR1 and CDR2 (germline): DFQATT, SNEGSKA (reference sequence). The CDR3 covers 13 residues. The ends were cut back, 6 bases at V and 11 bases at J, with 23 bases in the middle.

The chain has TRBV3-1 and TRBJ1-1; 9 bases map to TRBD1. The CDR3 loop spans 14 amino acids. CDR1 and CDR2 (germline): LGHDT, YNNKEL (reference sequence). J was trimmed by 6 bases and V by 1 base; bases with no gene match: 3. CDR3 nucleotides: TGTGCCAGCAGCCAAGTCAACAGGGGGCCTGAAGCTTTCTTT. Residues: CASSQVNRGPEAFF.

V and J are TRBV7-8 and TRBJ2-2, with 12 bases lining up with TRBD2. With V trimmed by 4 bases and J by 0 bases, 12 bases remained unmatched. CDR1 and CDR2 from the germline V gene are SGHVS and FQNEAQ. The CDR3 totals 20 residues. Written as DNA, the CDR3 is TGTGCCAGCAGCTCAACCCTGCGACTAGCGGGGGAATCGAACACCGGGGAGCTGTTTTTT. The encoded protein is CASSSTLRLAGESNTGELFF.

This clonotype was counted only a few times. The gene calls are TRBV7-9 and TRBJ2-2; 10 positions agree with TRBD1. The CDR3 runs to 16 residues. Losses at the gene ends were 4 bases for V and 2 bases for J; bases not matched to a gene: 4. Germline V gene lookup returns CDR1 SEHNR and CDR2 FQNEAQ (reference sequence). CDR3 sequence (DNA): TGTGCCAGCAGCTCCCGGACAGGGGGAAACACCGGGGAGCTGTTTTTT. It specifies CASSSRTGGNTGELFF.

This clonotype was observed a few times. The rearrangement links TRBV5-1 to TRBJ2-2; 10 bases line up with TRBD1. V shed 4 bases and J 6 bases; nucleotides not matched to a gene: 3. The CDR3 length is 14 residues. Germline V gene lookup returns CDR1 SGHRS and CDR2 YFSETQ. The CDR3 is CASSEGTGAGELFF. In DNA, the CDR3 is TGCGCCAGCAGCGAGGGGACAGGGGCCGGGGAGCTGTTTTTT.

The chain has TRBV5-1 and TRBJ2-3; 8 bases map to TRBD2. The CDR3 is 16 amino acids. V was clipped by 1 base and J by 6 bases; unmatched bases: 10. CDR1 is SGHRS and CDR2 is YFSETQ in the germline V gene. The CDR3 loop is CASSLLAGTTVDTQYF. DNA for the CDR3: TGCGCCAGCAGCTTGTTAGCGGGGACGACCGTGGATACGCAGTATTTT.

This rearrangement joins TRBV7-3 to TRBJ1-2; TRBD1 matches 10 bases. Germline CDR1 SGHTA, CDR2 FQGTGA. Trimming took 5 bases from V and 8 from J; bases not matched to a gene: 17. The CDR3 covers 17 residues. CDR3: CASSPPPGTGDHPGYTF. The CDR3 DNA reads TGTGCCAGCAGCCCTCCACCAGGGACAGGGGACCACCCGGGCTACACCTTC.

This clonotype was counted a few times. The chain links TRBV7-9 to TRBJ2-5, with D perhaps TRBD1 (7 bases). The V gene lost 4 bases and the J gene lost 2 bases, with 11 bases spanning the gap. CDR1 is SEHNR, CDR2 FQNEAQ, per germline (reference sequence). The length of the CDR3 is 14 residues. The CDR3 loop reads CASSSQGRQETQYF. CDR3 DNA: TGTGCCAGCAGCTCACAGGGGAGGCAAGAGACCCAGTACTTC.

The chain is built from TRBV5-1 and TRBJ2-7, with 8 positions matching TRBD1. Germline V lookup: CDR1 SGHRS, CDR2 YFSETQ. V lost 0 bases and J lost 6; bases outside the gene matches: 5. The CDR3 has 14 residues. CDR3 sequence reads: CASSLGQGASEQYV. The CDR3 coding sequence is TGCGCCAGCAGCTTGGGGCAGGGGGCGTCCGAGCAGTACGTC.

This clonotype has only a few counts. The V call is TRBV2, the J call TRBJ1-3; the D is unclear. Germline CDR1 and CDR2: SNHLY and FYNNEI. The CDR3 spans 14 residues. V dropped 8 bases and J dropped 3 bases, with 14 bases sitting between them. CDR3 region: CASGNRPDGNTIYF. The CDR3 bases are TGTGCCAGCGGCAACCGGCCGGATGGAAACACCATATATTTT.

The sample holds a few counts of this clonotype. The gene calls are TRBV6-6 and TRBJ2-5; D uncertain. CDR1 and CDR2 from the germline V gene are MNHNY and SVGAGI (reference sequence). The CDR3 totals 14 residues. Trimming stripped 4 bases from V and 3 bases from J, with 12 bases between. CDR3 DNA sequence: TGTGCCAGCAGTTTACTGGGCACCAAAGAGACCCAGTACTTC. It is translated as CASSLLGTKETQYF.

This chain uses TRBV5-1 with TRBJ1-1; no clear D gene. CDR1 is SGHRS and CDR2 is YFSETQ in the germline V gene. V was pared by 4 bases and J by 6 bases, with 13 bases between. The CDR3 length is 13 residues. The CDR3 nucleotides read TGCGCCAGCAGCGCCGCCGGCCACCCTGAAGCTTTCTTT. Protein sequence: CASSAAGHPEAFF. The whole variable domain, filled in from reference TRBV5-1 and TRBJ1-1, reads KAGVTQTPRYLIKTRGQQVTLSCSPISGHRSVSWYQQTPGQGLQFLFEYFSETQRNKGNFPGRFSGRQFSNSRSEMNVSTLELGDSALYLCASSAAGHPEAFFGQGTRLTVV.

In its sample, this clonotype was seen a few times. The chain combines TRBV5-6 with TRBJ2-7; TRBD1 aligns across 9 bases. Looked up from germline, CDR1 is SGHDT and CDR2 is YYEEEE. The CDR3 loop spans 16 amino acids. The V segment lost 3 bases and the J segment 7 bases; nucleotides outside the gene matches: 14. The CDR3 coding sequence is TGTGCCAGCAGCTCCGGACAGGGGTGGGGTATGAGGGAGCAGTACGTC. Translating gives CASSSGQGWGMREQYV.

The chain recombines TRBV5-1 with TRBJ2-3, with 16 bases fitting TRBD2. Looked up from germline, CDR1 is SGHRS and CDR2 is YFSETQ. V gave up 4 bases and J gave up 7 bases; unmatched junction bases: 3. The CDR3 has 15 amino acids. The CDR3 bases are TGCGCCAGCAGCCAGGGACTAGCGGGGGGGAATACGCAGTATTTT. Translation gives CASSQGLAGGNTQYF.

This clonotype was seen a handful of times. This chain connects TRBV24-1 to TRBJ1-2; D remains unclear. Germline assignment: CDR1 KGHDR and CDR2 SFDVKD. V lost 4 bases and J lost 1, with 6 bases in between. The CDR3 is 13 residues long. CDR3 in DNA: TGTGCCACCAGTGAAACAAATAACTATGGCTACACCTTC. Translating gives CATSETNNYGYTF.

This clonotype has a handful of counts. The germline gene is not matched at one end of the junction; a read error may be the cause. The V gene is TRBV5-1, the J gene TRBJ1-1; perhaps TRBD1 as D (5 bases). Germline lookup yields CDR1 SGHRS and CDR2 YFSETQ. This CDR3 comprises 13 residues. This chain's CDR3 is CASRLGENTEAFF. CDR3 in DNA: TGCGCCAGCAGGTTGGGGGAGAACACTGAAGCTTTCTTT.